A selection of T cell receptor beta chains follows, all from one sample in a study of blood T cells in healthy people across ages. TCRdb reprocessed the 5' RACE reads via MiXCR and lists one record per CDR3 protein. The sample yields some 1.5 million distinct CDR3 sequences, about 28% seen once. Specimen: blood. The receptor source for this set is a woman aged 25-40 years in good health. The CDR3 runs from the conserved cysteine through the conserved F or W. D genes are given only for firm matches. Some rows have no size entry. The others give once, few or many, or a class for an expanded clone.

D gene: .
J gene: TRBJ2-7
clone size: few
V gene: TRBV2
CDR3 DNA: TGTGCCAGCAGTAAAGGAGGCTCGGCAAGGGAGCAGTACTTC
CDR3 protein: CASSKGGSAREQYF

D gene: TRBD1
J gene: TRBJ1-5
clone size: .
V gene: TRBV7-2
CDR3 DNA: TGTGCCGGCAGCTACCGGGACAGGGTATACCCTAGCAATCAGCCCCAGCATTTT
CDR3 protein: CAGSYRDRVYPSNQPQHF

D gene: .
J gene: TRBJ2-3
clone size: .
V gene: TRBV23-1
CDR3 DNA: TGCGCCAGCAGTCAAAGACTCGAGGATACGCAGTATTTT
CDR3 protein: CASSQRLEDTQYF

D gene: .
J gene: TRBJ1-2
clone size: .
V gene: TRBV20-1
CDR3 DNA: TGCAGTGCTAGTGAGGGAGGGGATGGCTACACCTTC
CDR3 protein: CSASEGGDGYTF

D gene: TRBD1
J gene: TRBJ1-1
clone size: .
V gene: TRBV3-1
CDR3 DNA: TGTGCCAGCAGCCAAGGGGTCGCAGGGGGCGTGAAAGCTTTCTTT
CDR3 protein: CASSQGVAGGVKAFF

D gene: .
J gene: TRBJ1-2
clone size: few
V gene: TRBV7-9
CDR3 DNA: TGTGCCAGCAGCCCGTCGATTGGAGGCTATGGCTACACCTTC
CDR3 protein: CASSPSIGGYGYTF

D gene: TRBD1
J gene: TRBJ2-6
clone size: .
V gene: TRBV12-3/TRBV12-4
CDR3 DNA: TGTGCCAGCAGTTTAGGAGGGGGCCTCTCTGGGGCCAACGTCCTGACTTTC
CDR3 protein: CASSLGGGLSGANVLTF

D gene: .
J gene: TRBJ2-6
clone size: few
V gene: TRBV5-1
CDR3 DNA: TGCGCCAGCAGCTTGGGGATGGGCTCTGGGGCCAACGTCCTGACTTTC
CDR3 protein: CASSLGMGSGANVLTF

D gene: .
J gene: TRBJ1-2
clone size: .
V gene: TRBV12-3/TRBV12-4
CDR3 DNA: TGTGCCAGCAGTTACCAGATGAACTATGGCTACACCTTC
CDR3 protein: CASSYQMNYGYTF

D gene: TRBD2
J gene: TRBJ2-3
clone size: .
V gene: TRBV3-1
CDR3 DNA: TGTGCCAGCAGCCAAGAGCTCCTAGCGGGACGCCCAGATACGCAGTATTTT
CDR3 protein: CASSQELLAGRPDTQYF

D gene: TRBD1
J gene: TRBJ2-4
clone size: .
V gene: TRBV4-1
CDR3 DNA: TGCGCCAGCAGCCAGAATCCCGGGACAGGGGGAAACATTCAGTACTTC
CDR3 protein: CASSQNPGTGGNIQYF

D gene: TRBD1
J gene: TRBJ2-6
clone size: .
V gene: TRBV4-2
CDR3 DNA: TGTGCCAGCAACCACAAAGTAGGACAGGGAACTGGTGGGGCCAACGTCCTGACTTTC
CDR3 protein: CASNHKVGQGTGGANVLTF

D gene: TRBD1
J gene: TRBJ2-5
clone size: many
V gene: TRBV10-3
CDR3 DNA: TGTGCCATCAATCAGGGGGACAGCTGGGGAAGGACCCAGTACTTC
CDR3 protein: CAINQGDSWGRTQYF

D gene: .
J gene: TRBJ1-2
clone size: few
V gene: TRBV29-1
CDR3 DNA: TGCAGCGTTGAAGGGACAGTTGGAGATGGCTACACCTTC
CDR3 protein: CSVEGTVGDGYTF

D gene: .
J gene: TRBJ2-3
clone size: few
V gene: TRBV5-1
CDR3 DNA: TGCGCCAGCAGCTTCGGGCAGATCACAGATACGCAGTATTTT
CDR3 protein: CASSFGQITDTQYF

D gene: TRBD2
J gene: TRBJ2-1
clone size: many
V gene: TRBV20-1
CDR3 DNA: TGCAGTGCTCTCTTCCGGGGGGGACTCTCCTACAATGAGCAGTTCTTC
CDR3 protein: CSALFRGGLSYNEQFF

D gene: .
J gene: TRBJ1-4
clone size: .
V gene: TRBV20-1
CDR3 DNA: TGCAGTGCTAGGGACACTAATGAAAAACTGTTTTTT
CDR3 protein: CSARDTNEKLFF

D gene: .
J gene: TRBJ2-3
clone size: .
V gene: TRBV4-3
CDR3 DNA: TGCGCCAGCAGCCAAGTTGGAGGGGCTTTCACAGATACGCAGTATTTT
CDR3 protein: CASSQVGGAFTDTQYF

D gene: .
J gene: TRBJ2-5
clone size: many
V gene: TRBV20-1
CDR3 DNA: TGCAGTGCTCCCGCGTTAGAGACCCAGTACTTC
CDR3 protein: CSAPALETQYF

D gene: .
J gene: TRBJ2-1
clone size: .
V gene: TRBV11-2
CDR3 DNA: TGTGCCAGCAGCTTCGAAGCGGGCCTAGACTACAATGAGCAGTTCTTC
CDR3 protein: CASSFEAGLDYNEQFF

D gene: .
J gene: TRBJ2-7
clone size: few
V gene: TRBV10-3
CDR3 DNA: TGTGCCAGTAAAGACTACGAGCAGTACTTC
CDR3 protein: CASKDYEQYF

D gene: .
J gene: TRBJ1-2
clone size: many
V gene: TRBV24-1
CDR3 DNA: TGTGCCACCAGTGAAGACTCACAGGGTAACTATGGCTACACCTTC
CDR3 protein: CATSEDSQGNYGYTF

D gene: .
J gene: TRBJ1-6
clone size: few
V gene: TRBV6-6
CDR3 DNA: TGTGCCAGCAGTTCGCGCAGGGGTCGAAATTCACCCCTCCACTTT
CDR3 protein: CASSSRRGRNSPLHF

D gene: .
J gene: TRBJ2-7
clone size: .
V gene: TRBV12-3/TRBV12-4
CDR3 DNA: TGTGCCAGCAGTTTAGCACGGACACTACCCTACGAGCAGTACTTC
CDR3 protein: CASSLARTLPYEQYF

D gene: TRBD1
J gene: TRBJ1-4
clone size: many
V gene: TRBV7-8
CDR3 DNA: TGTGCCAGCAGCTCACGACAGGGCAGGCTGTTTTTT
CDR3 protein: CASSSRQGRLFF

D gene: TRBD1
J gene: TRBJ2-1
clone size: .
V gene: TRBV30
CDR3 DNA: TGTGCCTGGAGGGGACAGGGAGTTAGGGGCTACAATGAGCAGTTCTTC
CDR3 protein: CAWRGQGVRGYNEQFF

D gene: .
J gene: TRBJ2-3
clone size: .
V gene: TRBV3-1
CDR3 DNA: TGTGCCAGCAGCCCGAGAGGACCAAGGTACACAGATACGCAGTATTTT
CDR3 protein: CASSPRGPRYTDTQYF

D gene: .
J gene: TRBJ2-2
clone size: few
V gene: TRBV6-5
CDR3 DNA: TGTGCCAGCAGACTAGGACAGCAGAACACCGGGGAGCTGTTTTTT
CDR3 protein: CASRLGQQNTGELFF

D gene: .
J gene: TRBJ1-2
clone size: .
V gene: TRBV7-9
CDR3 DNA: TGTGCCAGCACCGAGTTAGGGAACGGGGAGAACTATGGCTACACCTTC
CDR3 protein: CASTELGNGENYGYTF

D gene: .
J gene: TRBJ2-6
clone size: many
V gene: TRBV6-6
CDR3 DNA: TGTGCCAGCAGTTCCATTTATACGACTGGGGCCAACGTCCTGACTTTC
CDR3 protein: CASSSIYTTGANVLTF

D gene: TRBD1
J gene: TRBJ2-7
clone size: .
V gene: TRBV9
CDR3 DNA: TGTGCCAGCAGCGCGAGGGACACAGGGGGTCCCTACGAGCAGTACTTC
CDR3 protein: CASSARDTGGPYEQYF

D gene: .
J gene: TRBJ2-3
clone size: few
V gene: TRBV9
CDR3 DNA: TGTGCCAGCAGCATCCGGCAAAGCACAGATACGCAGTATTTT
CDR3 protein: CASSIRQSTDTQYF

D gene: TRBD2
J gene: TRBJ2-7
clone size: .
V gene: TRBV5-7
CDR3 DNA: TGTGCCAGCAGCTTGGCCGCCACTAGCGGGTTATACTACGAGCAGTACTTC
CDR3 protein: CASSLAATSGLYYEQYF

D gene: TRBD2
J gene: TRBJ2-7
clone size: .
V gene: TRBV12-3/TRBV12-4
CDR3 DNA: TGTTCCAGCAGTTTTACTCCAGCGGGAGAGCAGTACTTC
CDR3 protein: CSSSFTPAGEQYF

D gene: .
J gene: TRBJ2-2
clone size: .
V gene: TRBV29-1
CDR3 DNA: TGCCTCGCCACGGACAGACTGGACACCGGGGAGCTGTTTTTT
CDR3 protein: CLATDRLDTGELFF

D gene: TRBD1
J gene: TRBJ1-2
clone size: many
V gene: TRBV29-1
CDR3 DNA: TGCAGCGTTGACGTTGGAGGGGGCGCGAGCTATGGCTACACCTTC
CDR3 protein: CSVDVGGGASYGYTF

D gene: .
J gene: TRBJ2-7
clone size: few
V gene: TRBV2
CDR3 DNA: TGTGCCAGCAGTGAGATCGGACAGTCTTCCTACGAGCAGTACTTC
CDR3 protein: CASSEIGQSSYEQYF

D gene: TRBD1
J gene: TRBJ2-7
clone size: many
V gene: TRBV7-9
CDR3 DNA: TGTGCCAGCAGCTCCACGGACAGGGGGCCCTACGAGCAGTACTTC
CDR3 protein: CASSSTDRGPYEQYF

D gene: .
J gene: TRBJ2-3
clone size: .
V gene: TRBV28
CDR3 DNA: TGTGCCAGCACCATTGGGGCGCTTAGCACAGATACGCAGTATTTT
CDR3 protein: CASTIGALSTDTQYF

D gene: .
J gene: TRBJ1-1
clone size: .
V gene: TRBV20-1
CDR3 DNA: TGCAGTGCCAGGGGCGTAAAGGAAGGACTGAACACTGAAGCTTTCTTT
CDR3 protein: CSARGVKEGLNTEAFF

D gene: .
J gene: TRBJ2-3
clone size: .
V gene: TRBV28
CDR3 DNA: TGTGCCAGCAGTCATCTAGCGAGGGCCGCCACAGATACGCAGTATTTT
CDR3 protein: CASSHLARAATDTQYF

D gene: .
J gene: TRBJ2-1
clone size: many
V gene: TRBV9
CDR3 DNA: TGTGCCAGCAAGCCAGGGGGGGAATACAATGAGCAGTTCTTC
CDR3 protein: CASKPGGEYNEQFF

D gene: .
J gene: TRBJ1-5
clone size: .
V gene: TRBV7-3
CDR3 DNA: TGTGCCAGCAGCCTCGGTGGCCAGGCGGGTCAGCCCCAGCATTTT
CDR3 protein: CASSLGGQAGQPQHF

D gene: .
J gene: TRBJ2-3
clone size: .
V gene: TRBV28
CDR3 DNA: TGTGCCAGCACCCCAAATTCCCCCCGGGAACTGCGGCGGCCTACGCAGTATTTT
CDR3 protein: CASTPNSPRELRRPTQYF

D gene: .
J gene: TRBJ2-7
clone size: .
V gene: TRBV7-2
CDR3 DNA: TGTGCCAGCAGCCCCTACGGGGACGGAGAAGAGCAGTACTTC
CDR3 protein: CASSPYGDGEEQYF

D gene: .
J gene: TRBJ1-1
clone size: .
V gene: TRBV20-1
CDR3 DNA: TGCAGTGCTAAGCTACAGGGTGGAGAAGCTTTCTTT
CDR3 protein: CSAKLQGGEAFF

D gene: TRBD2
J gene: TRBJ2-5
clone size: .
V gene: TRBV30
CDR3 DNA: TGTGCCTGGAGTAAGGCGGGGGGAGTAGAGACCCAGTACTTC
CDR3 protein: CAWSKAGGVETQYF

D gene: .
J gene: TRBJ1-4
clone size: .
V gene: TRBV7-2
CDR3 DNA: TGTGCCAGCAGCTCCGACAGCCTGAATGAAAAACTGTTTTTT
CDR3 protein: CASSSDSLNEKLFF

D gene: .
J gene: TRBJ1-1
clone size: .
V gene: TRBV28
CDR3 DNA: TGTGCCAGCAGATTACAGGCGGCAGGCACTGAAGCTTTCTTT
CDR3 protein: CASRLQAAGTEAFF